A selection of T cell receptor beta chains follows, all from one sample in a study of CD8+CD57+ T cells in acquired aplastic anemia. TCRdb re-called the reads through MiXCR, storing one row per CDR3 protein. The sample lists roughly 190,000 distinct CDR3 sequences, 48% occurring once. Sequencing was carried out using sorted CD4+, CD8+, or CD8+CD57+ T cells (not recorded which) from PBMCs. Receptors originate from a human donor with aplastic anemia. CDR3s include the opening cysteine and the closing phenylalanine or tryptophan. A D gene is named only where the DNA matches it firmly. Not every row has a clone size; where given, it reads once, few, many or a size class.

cdr3_aa cdr3_nt cdr3_length j_call v_call d_call clone_size
CASSLIGAGGSPLHF TGTGCCAGCAGCTTGATAGGGGCGGGGGGATCACCCCTCCACTTT 15 TRBJ1-6 TRBV5-4 - many
CASSVRGPGEKLFF TGCGCCAGCAGCGTCAGGGGGCCGGGTGAAAAACTGTTTTTT 14 TRBJ1-4 TRBV5-1 TRBD1 -
CSVDMTGNYGYTF TGCAGCGTTGATATGACAGGGAACTATGGCTACACCTTC 13 TRBJ1-2 TRBV29-1 TRBD1 -
CASSSNRGAQHF TGTGCCAGCAGTTCCAATAGGGGCGCCCAGCATTTT 12 TRBJ1-5 TRBV12-3/TRBV12-4 - many
CASSRDSQQPEQYF TGTGCCAGCAGCCGGGACTCCCAGCAGCCCGAGCAGTACTTC 14 TRBJ2-7 TRBV7-8 - -
CAWSVTRSIYEQYF TGTGCCTGGAGTGTAACTAGATCGATCTACGAGCAGTACTTC 14 TRBJ2-7 TRBV30 - few
CASSERSSYNSPLHF TGCGCCAGCAGTGAGAGGAGCTCCTATAATTCACCCCTCCACTTT 15 TRBJ1-6 TRBV10-2 - many
CAGSLGQLSGYTF TGTGCCGGCAGCCTAGGACAGCTATCTGGCTACACCTTC 13 TRBJ1-2 TRBV5-6 - few
CATSAPGQEAFF TGTGCCACCAGTGCACCGGGACAAGAAGCTTTCTTT 12 TRBJ1-1 TRBV24-1 - -
CASSVRQGDGYTF TGTGCCAGCAGTGTGCGACAGGGCGACGGCTACACCTTC 13 TRBJ1-2 TRBV2 TRBD1 -
CAISAGGADTEAF TGTGCCATCAGTGCAGGGGGCGCGGACACTGAAGCTTTC 13 TRBJ2-6 TRBV10-3 TRBD1 -
CASSFTAPWYGYTF TGCGCCAGCAGCTTCACAGCCCCTTGGTATGGCTACACCTTC 14 TRBJ1-2 TRBV5-1 - many
CASSRDGLLNTEAFF TGTGCCAGCAGTCGAGACGGATTGTTGAACACTGAAGCTTTCTTT 15 TRBJ1-1 TRBV6-1 - -
CASSRGFGRYGYTF TGTGCCAGTAGTAGGGGGTTCGGCAGGTATGGCTACACCTTC 14 TRBJ1-2 TRBV19 - few
CASSLLNEQFF TGTGCCAGCAGCCTCTTGAATGAGCAGTTCTTC 11 TRBJ2-1 TRBV11-3 - many
CAISFSGGADEQYF TGTGCCATCAGTTTTAGCGGGGGGGCCGACGAGCAGTACTTC 14 TRBJ2-7 TRBV10-3 TRBD2 -
CATSRVEESRGYTF TGTGCCACCAGCAGAGTCGAGGAGTCTCGCGGCTACACCTTC 14 TRBJ1-2 TRBV15 - -
CASSAVTGRNTEAFF TGCGCCAGCAGCGCAGTGACAGGAAGGAACACTGAAGCTTTCTTT 15 TRBJ1-1 TRBV5-1 - -
CASGINGAIQPQHF TGTGCCAGCGGAATAAACGGGGCGATTCAGCCCCAGCATTTT 14 TRBJ1-5 TRBV2 - many
CASSIKQDSYNEQFF TGTGCCAGTAGTATAAAGCAGGACTCCTACAATGAGCAGTTCTTC 15 TRBJ2-1 TRBV19 - many
CASRGSGYNEQFF TGTGCCAGCAGGGGGAGCGGCTACAATGAGCAGTTCTTC 13 TRBJ2-1 TRBV7-3 - once
CATSRRGSYEQYF TGTGCCACCAGTCGCAGGGGGTCCTACGAGCAGTACTTC 13 TRBJ2-7 TRBV24-1 TRBD1 few
CASSRQWGVQETQYF TGTGCCAGCAGCCGCCAATGGGGCGTCCAAGAGACCCAGTACTTC 15 TRBJ2-5 TRBV7-2 - many